The rows below give T cell receptor beta chains drawn from one sample of a study of shared clonotypes between healthy human individuals. The method was immunoSEQ multiplex PCR; TCRdb's version includes in-frame clones alone and lacks a portion of them. The sample includes millions of clones, 85% to 95% of them seen just once. Sequencing was carried out using naive CD4+ T cells sorted from blood. The origin of the receptors is a young man in good health. Both conserved end residues are trimmed from each CDR3. D genes are given only for firm matches.

>TRBJ2-2|TRBV18|14|TRBD2
ASSRRLAGDTGELF
>TRBJ1-3|TRBV6-5|13|-
ASSYSGAFGNTIY
>TRBJ2-6|TRBV6-1|11|-
ARGDAGANVLT
>TRBJ1-1|TRBV30|10|-
AWSDKGKKAF
>TRBJ2-5|TRBV11-2|10|-
ASSKRAETQY
>TRBJ2-3|TRBV18|14|TRBD1
ASSPPDRDGTDTQY
>TRBJ1-2|TRBV19|12|-
ASNLRGQPYGYT
>TRBJ2-5|TRBV7-9|14|TRBD2
ASSPPGRVSEETQY
>TRBJ2-1|TRBV20-1|9|-
SARDRDEQF
>TRBJ2-2|TRBV19|13|-
ASQPRRGNTGELF
>TRBJ2-1|TRBV19|10|-
ASSGVYNEQF
>TRBJ1-1|TRBV7-9|12|-
ASSFPGGLTEAF
>TRBJ2-3|TRBV10-1|12|-
ASTSGQSTDTQY
>TRBJ1-6|TRBV7-2|13|TRBD1
ASSQRQGYNSPLH
>TRBJ1-3|TRBV28|9|-
ASMARSSIY
>TRBJ1-1|TRBV2|9|-
ASSSDGEAF
>TRBJ1-6|TRBV7-3|13|-
ASSLTGSYNSPLH
>TRBJ1-2|TRBV10-3|14|-
AISRTPGLQEYGYT
>TRBJ2-7|TRBV30|10|-
ACGRDPYEQY
>TRBJ2-2|TRBV2|11|-
ASSKEVTGELF
>TRBJ2-7|TRBV6-5|10|TRBD1
ASKTGSGEQY
>TRBJ2-2|TRBV4-1|14|TRBD1
ASSRQGQRSIGELF
>TRBJ1-1|TRBV6-6|14|-
ASSYSMLQGNTEAF
>TRBJ2-5|TRBV7-9|14|TRBD1
ASSRVTGKRWETQY
>TRBJ2-3|TRBV7-9|12|-
ASSLWEITDTQY
>TRBJ2-3|TRBV6-1|13|-
ASSSLAPGTDTQY
>TRBJ1-3|TRBV6-6|14|-
ASSYPDFLRGNTIY
>TRBJ2-3|TRBV5-1|12|TRBD1
ASTRTGGTDTQY
>TRBJ1-5|TRBV30|14|-
AWSVPGTPYNQPQH
>TRBJ1-2|TRBV6-5|14|TRBD1
ASSYGQGVADYGYT
>TRBJ2-7|TRBV5-4|12|TRBD1
ASSLSIQGSEQY
>TRBJ1-6|TRBV5-1|13|TRBD1
ASSSGQGLSSPLH
>TRBJ2-1|TRBV7-2|13|-
ASSLAQPRYNEQF
>TRBJ1-4|TRBV12-5|15|-
ASGLVSKDGVNEKLF
>TRBJ2-2|TRBV6-5|13|-
ASRVGTSNTGELF
>TRBJ2-5|TRBV6-5|11|-
ASSYQRKETQY
>TRBJ2-1|TRBV2|13|TRBD2
ASSLLAGGYNEQF
>TRBJ1-5|TRBV28|14|TRBD1
ASSLLQGNNNQPQH
>TRBJ1-4|TRBV7-9|11|-
ASSLGVDEKLF
>TRBJ2-2|TRBV5-1|12|-
ASRGDSLTGELF
>TRBJ1-2|TRBV6-1|12|-
ASSEAGEGYGYT
>TRBJ2-3|TRBV28|14|TRBD1
ASRPPPGQGTDTQY
>TRBJ1-2|TRBV6-4|12|-
ASSPDGGPYGYT
>TRBJ1-6|TRBV6-5|13|-
ASGPRPTSDSPLH
>TRBJ1-4|TRBV9|13|TRBD1
ASSARQGDLEKLF
>TRBJ2-2|TRBV19|13|-
ASRHRGGDTGELF
>TRBJ1-1|TRBV18|13|TRBD1
ASSPMGQVGTEAF
>TRBJ2-1|TRBV7-3|13|-
ASSLGGRSYNEQF
>TRBJ1-2|TRBV2|12|-
ASSERGGLGGYT
>TRBJ2-1|TRBV11-1|13|-
ASSFSGASYNEQF
>TRBJ1-2|TRBV23-1|13|-
ASSPTLIPDYGYT
>TRBJ2-7|TRBV5-6|11|-
ASSSALTYEQY
>TRBJ1-6|TRBV27|18|-
ASSLSQGTQPRSYNSPLH
>TRBJ2-3|TRBV4-2|15|TRBD2
ASSQASGAISTDTQY
>TRBJ2-1|TRBV20-1|9|-
SAQAVDEQF
>TRBJ1-2|TRBV29-1|10|-
SGGDGPDGYT
>TRBJ2-7|TRBV11-3|13|-
ASSLDGGKGYEQY